This record concerns one T cell receptor (beta chain) sequence. This specimen comes from a study of blood T cell repertoires in COVID-19. For the study at large: PBMCs, B-cell-depleted T cells, or T cells were the source of the cDNA or gDNA that made up the material.

Profiling relied on immunoSEQ multiplex PCR, and the TCRdb table lists in-frame clones only, not all of them. Of tens of thousands of clones listed, about 70% are singletons. The CDR3 covers 12 residues. Germline V CDR1 and CDR2: SGHTA, FQGNSA. The V end was cut by 5 bases, the J end by 7 bases, with 12 bases between. The rearrangement uses TRBV7-2 and TRBJ2-7; D unclear. This TCR came from an elderly woman with active or convalescent COVID-19. The sample taken for sequencing was peripheral blood. The CDR3 region is CASSLLINEQYF. CDR3 nucleotides: TGTGCCAGCAGCCTTCTTATTAATGAGCAGTACTTC.